This TCR beta chain was recovered during a study of beta chain features in type 1 diabetes listed by TCRdb under 2018. Regarding the complete study: Patients and healthy donors did not differ in mean age, gender distribution, total cell number or subset yield. A total of roughly 110 million sorted cells were examined across all samples, and the number of cells per subset was strongly correlated with RNA yield. The study compared TCRB repertoires of sorted circulating CD4+ T cell subsets between recently diagnosed type 1 diabetes patients and matched healthy donors. Naive and central memory subsets were obtained from all 30 or so donors, but regulatory and stem cell-like memory subsets were isolated from only 8 patients and roughly 8 healthy donors.

From each donor, a single peripheral blood sample of roughly 0.11 L on average was drawn into heparinised tubes. Using a panel that included CD45RO, CCR7, CD25, CD127, CD95 and CD27, naive, central memory, regulatory and stem cell-like memory CD4+ T cells were sorted on a BD FACSAria II. Every sorted population had a purity above 98%. PBMCs were separated immediately by Lymphoprep density gradient centrifugation and were stained directly, without being cultured. Samples were stained and sorted in pairs, with one healthy donor and one patient per experiment, so that batch effects were minimized. A note on this clone: Its antigen target is currently unknown. The sample holds no much larger clone one base away, and base qualities are not on file.

The junction shows trimming of 4 bases on V and 11 bases on J, and the gene matches do not reach 7 bases of it. The CDR3 numbers 12 residues from cysteine through phenylalanine. The DNA shown is the 36-base CDR3, in frame from base 1. Via the germline V gene, CDR1 is LGHNA and CDR2 YSLEER. All of the isolated RNA was reverse transcribed with the High Capacity cDNA Reverse Transcription Kit, so expressed TCRB transcripts were sequenced. Deep immunoSEQ sequencing was applied to naive, central memory and regulatory T cell samples, giving an average of roughly 3.5 million total reads per sample. Sorted cells were lysed in RLT buffer and RNA was extracted with DNase-treated RNeasy Micro or Mini kits, depending on cell number. Each cell subset was processed separately to prevent cross-contamination, with patient and healthy donor samples processed together. The immunoSEQ multiplex PCR was used to amplify TCRB sequences from cDNA, generating 87-bp fragments that spanned the CDR3 region. The amplicons were sequenced using the Illumina HiSeq platform. Per the source publication's procedure: Synthetic template baselines were used to correct PCR bias computationally, reads within Hamming distance 2 were collapsed together, and singletons that could not be merged were discarded. Reads were aligned to IMGT to assign V, D and J genes, CDR3 length, and insertions or deletions at six rearrangement sites. Within each subset, clonotype counts were normalized to sorted cell number, and only after that were true diversity and Gini coefficients computed with the tcR R package. The overlap coefficient, calculated on TCRB nucleotide sequences, was used to quantify repertoire sharing. TCRdb's version of the immuneACCESS table is confined to in-frame rearrangements and falls short of the full clone set. An unresolved V gene accounts for under half of the shortfall where checked; the remainder is of unknown origin. The V and J calls and the clone size are those of that table, but D and trimming were determined from the DNA. A total of under 200,000 clones appear in this sample, roughly 8% of them only once. The top ten hold over 0.5% of the sample.

Study-wide findings and limitations: Shorter templates might have been favored by PCR, but patient and control samples were amplified and corrected together, so both groups would have been affected equally by any skew. Because small numbers of individuals were included in the HLA sub-analyses, any influence of HLA type on TCRB rearrangement was left unresolved. In all four CD4+ subsets, TCRB CDR3 length was moderately but significantly shorter in type 1 diabetes patients. At VDJ recombination sites, patients with type 1 diabetes made fewer insertions and deleted more nucleotides, a pattern implying thymic rearrangement abnormalities. Because cDNA was sequenced instead of genomic DNA, highly expressing activated cells could be over-represented, though the groups showed no difference in activation or CD3 levels. Naive, central memory and regulatory TCRB repertoires appeared more similar among patients than among healthy donors.

Recombination joined TRBV4-3 with TRBJ1-1; TRBD1 matches 7 bases in the middle. The receptor's source is a woman aged 18-29 years with type 1 diabetes. Sequencing was performed on central memory CD4+ T cells from blood. The CDR3: CASSPQQGLAFF. DNA sequence: TGCGCCAGCAGCCCACAACAGGGGCTGGCTTTCTTT.